A selection of T cell receptor beta chains follows, all from one sample in a study of blood T cell repertoires in COVID-19. The data were produced by immunoSEQ multiplex PCR, yet TCRdb's version contains in-frame clones alone and is incomplete. The sample comprises 180,000 or so clones, roughly 84% of which are singletons, and 1.2% rests with the top ten. The sample taken for sequencing was peripheral blood. The receptor set was obtained from a man in his 60s who had recovered from COVID-19. CDR3s include the opening cysteine and the closing phenylalanine or tryptophan. The D gene is left open where the match is weak. Some rows mark clone size as missing; the rest say once, few, many or name a class of expanded clone.

J,V,D,size,CDR3,DNA
TRBJ1-5,TRBV6-5,TRBD1,.,CASSSRGGHNQPQHF,TGTGCCAGCTCCTCCCGAGGGGGCCACAATCAGCCCCAGCATTTT
TRBJ2-3,TRBV11-2,TRBD2,.,CASSLRLAGGTDTQYF,TGTGCCAGCAGCTTACGACTAGCGGGGGGCACAGATACGCAGTATTTT
TRBJ1-4,TRBV6-5,.,.,CASSTAGGGNEKLFF,TGTGCCAGCAGTACCGCGGGGGGGGGTAATGAAAAACTGTTTTTT
TRBJ2-7,TRBV27,TRBD1,.,CASRGTGLYEQYF,TGTGCCAGCAGGGGGACAGGGTTATACGAGCAGTACTTC
TRBJ2-3,TRBV5-6,TRBD2,.,CASSWGVAGATDTQYF,TGTGCCAGCAGCTGGGGGGTAGCGGGGGCCACAGATACGCAGTATTTT
TRBJ2-7,TRBV7-9,TRBD1,once,CASSLQGAGNEQYF,TGTGCCAGCAGCTTACAGGGGGCGGGCAACGAGCAGTACTTC
TRBJ1-1,TRBV5-1,.,.,CASSLVQGSNTEAFF,TGCGCCAGCAGCTTGGTGCAGGGGTCTAACACTGAAGCTTTCTTT
TRBJ1-6,TRBV3-1/TRBV3-2,.,.,CASSRGSGTPLHF,TGTGCCAGCAGCCGGGGATCGGGGACACCCCTCCACTTT
TRBJ2-3,TRBV4-2,.,few,CASSQGTSTDTQYF,TGTGCCAGCAGCCAAGGTACTTCCACAGATACGCAGTATTTT
TRBJ2-5,TRBV3-1/TRBV3-2,TRBD2,.,CASSLQTSGGVETQYF,TGTGCCAGCAGCCTACAGACTAGCGGGGGGGTAGAGACCCAGTACTTC
TRBJ2-5,TRBV6-6,TRBD2,.,CASGRGLRPETQYF,TGTGCCAGCGGGAGGGGCCTGAGGCCAGAGACCCAGTACTTC
TRBJ1-5,TRBV5-3,TRBD1,.,CARSSGTGGRDSNQPQHF,TGTGCCAGAAGCTCCGGGACAGGGGGCAGGGATAGCAATCAGCCCCAGCATTTT
TRBJ2-3,TRBV24-1,TRBD1,.,CATSDTGGEGTDTQYF,TGTGCCACCAGTGATACAGGGGGCGAAGGCACAGATACGCAGTATTTT
TRBJ2-7,TRBV6-5,TRBD2,once,CASTLTSGGSYEQYF,TGTGCCAGCACCCTGACTAGCGGGGGATCCTACGAGCAGTACTTC
TRBJ1-4,TRBV15,.,.,CATSRDQVHNEKLFF,TGTGCCACCAGCAGAGATCAGGTCCATAATGAAAAACTGTTTTTT
TRBJ1-4,TRBV19,.,once,CASDAGGFNEKLFF,TGTGCCAGTGATGCCGGGGGGTTTAATGAAAAACTGTTTTTT
TRBJ1-5,TRBV19,.,.,CASSIGSGAKRAQHF,TGTGCCAGTAGTATAGGGTCGGGAGCTAAGCGGGCCCAGCATTTT
TRBJ2-7,TRBV18,.,.,CASSLGSGGGLPYEQYF,TGTGCCAGCTCACTGGGTTCGGGCGGGGGCCTCCCCTACGAGCAGTACTTC
TRBJ2-7,TRBV14,TRBD1,.,CASSLRTGVSYEQYF,TGTGCCAGCAGCCTACGCACAGGGGTCTCCTACGAGCAGTACTTC
TRBJ1-2,TRBV4-2,.,.,CASSQVPQGSYTF,TGTGCCAGCAGCCAAGTTCCTCAGGGGAGCTACACCTTC
TRBJ2-7,TRBV6-5,TRBD1,.,CASSKRTGAPVEQYF,TGTGCCAGCAGCAAAAGGACAGGGGCCCCTGTCGAGCAGTACTTC
TRBJ1-2,TRBV5-1,TRBD1,.,CASSLAQGGYGYTF,TGCGCCAGCAGCTTGGCCCAGGGGGGCTATGGCTACACCTTC
TRBJ2-1,TRBV7-2,TRBD2,.,CASSLARTSGVHNEQFF,TGTGCCAGCAGCTTAGCGAGGACTAGCGGGGTACACAATGAGCAGTTCTTC